This entry concerns a single T cell receptor beta chain. Antigen specificity is unknown. An end of the junction does not agree with germline; a read error may underlie this. Template material for amplifying TCR beta CDR3 regions consisted of RNA transcripts. First-round RT-PCR targeting the TCR CDR3 was performed with the HTBI primer set. TCRdb analysed the multiplex PCR reads with MiXCR anew, one entry per CDR3 protein. Of approximately 600,000 distinct CDR3 sequences in the sample, roughly 20% are singletons; the top ten hold 34%. The data derive from a study of T cells in Graves' hyperthyroidism and ophthalmopathy. Study-level points and caveats: In the analysis, a 13 V-J model separated ophthalmopathy from stable hyperthyroidism. In blood, most of the thyroid clonotypes expanded above 0.001 were also present.

Every diagnosis used clinical symptoms, serum thyroxine and TRAb, thyroid ultrasound and orbital computed tomography. The TCR comes from a man in his thirties or forties with Graves' ophthalmopathy. The sample consisted of blood.

In nucleotides, the CDR3 is TGTGTCAGCACACCTCAGGGAAGCGAAAAACTGTTTTTT. The encoded protein is CVSTPQGSEKLFF. The V gene is TRBV28, the J gene TRBJ1-4; possibly TRBD1 for D (5 bases). The CDR3 extends over 13 amino acids. Germline CDR1 and CDR2: MDHEN and SYDVKM.